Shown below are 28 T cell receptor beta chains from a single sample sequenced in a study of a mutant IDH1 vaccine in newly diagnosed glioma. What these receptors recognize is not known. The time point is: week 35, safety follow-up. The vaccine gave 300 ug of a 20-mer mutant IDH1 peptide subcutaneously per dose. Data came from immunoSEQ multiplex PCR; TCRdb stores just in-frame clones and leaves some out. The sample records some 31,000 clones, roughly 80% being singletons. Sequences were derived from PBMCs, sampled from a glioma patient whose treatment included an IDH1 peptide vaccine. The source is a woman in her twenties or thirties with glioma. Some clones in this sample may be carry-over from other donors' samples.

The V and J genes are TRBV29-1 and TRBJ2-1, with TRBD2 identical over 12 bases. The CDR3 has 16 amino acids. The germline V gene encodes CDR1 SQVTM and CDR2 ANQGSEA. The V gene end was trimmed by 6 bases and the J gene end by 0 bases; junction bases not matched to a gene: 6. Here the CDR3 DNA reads TGCAGCGTGACTAGCGGGAGACATCACTCCTACAATGAGCAGTTCTTC. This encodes CSVTSGRHHSYNEQFF.

In nucleotides, the CDR3 is TGTGCCAGCAGAAGACGGGTTAATGAAAAACTGTTTTTT. Translating it yields CASRRRVNEKLFF. This sequence joins TRBV14 and TRBJ1-4; D not resolved. The germline CDR1 and CDR2 sequences are SGHDN and FVKESK. Trimming shortened V by 6 bases and J by 4 bases, and 9 bases separated the two germline ends. The CDR3 is 13 residues long. The full variable domain, its missing parts supplied by reference TRBV14 and TRBJ1-4, is EAGVTQFPSHSVIEKGQTVTLRCDPISGHDNLYWYRRVMGKEIKFLLHFVKESKQDESGMPNNRFLAERTGGTYSTLKVQPAELEDSGVYFCASRRRVNEKLFFGSGTQLSVL.

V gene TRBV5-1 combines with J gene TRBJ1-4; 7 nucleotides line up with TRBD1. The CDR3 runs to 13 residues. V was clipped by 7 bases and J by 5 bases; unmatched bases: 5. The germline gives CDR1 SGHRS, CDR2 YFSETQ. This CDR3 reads CASRDRQNEKLFF. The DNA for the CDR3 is TGCGCCAGCCGGGACAGACAAAATGAAAAACTGTTTTTT.

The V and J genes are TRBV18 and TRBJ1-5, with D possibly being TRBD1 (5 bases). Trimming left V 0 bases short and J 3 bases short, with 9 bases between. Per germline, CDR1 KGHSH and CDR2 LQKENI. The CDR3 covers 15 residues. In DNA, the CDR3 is TGTGCCAGCTCACCACCGGCAGGGAACAATCAGCCCCAGCATTTT. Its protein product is CASSPPAGNNQPQHF.

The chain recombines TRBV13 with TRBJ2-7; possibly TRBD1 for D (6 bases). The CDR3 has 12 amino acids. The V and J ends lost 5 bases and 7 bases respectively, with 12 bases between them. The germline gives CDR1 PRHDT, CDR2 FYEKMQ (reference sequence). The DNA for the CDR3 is TGTGCCAGCAGCCCGGGTAGGGGGGAGCAGTACTTC. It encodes CASSPGRGEQYF.

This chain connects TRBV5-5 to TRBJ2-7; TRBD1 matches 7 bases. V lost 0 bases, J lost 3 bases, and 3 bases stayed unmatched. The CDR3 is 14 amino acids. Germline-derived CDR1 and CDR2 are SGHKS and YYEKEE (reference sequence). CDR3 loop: CASSLEAGGYEQYF. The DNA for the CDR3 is TGTGCCAGCAGCTTGGAGGCAGGGGGCTACGAGCAGTACTTC.

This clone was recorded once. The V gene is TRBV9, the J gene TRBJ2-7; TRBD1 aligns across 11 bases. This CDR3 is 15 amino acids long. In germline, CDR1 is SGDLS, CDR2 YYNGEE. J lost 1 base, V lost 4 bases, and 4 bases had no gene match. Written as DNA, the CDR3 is TGTGCCAGCAGCCCAGGGACAGGGGGGTCCTACGAGCAGTACTTC. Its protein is CASSPGTGGSYEQYF.

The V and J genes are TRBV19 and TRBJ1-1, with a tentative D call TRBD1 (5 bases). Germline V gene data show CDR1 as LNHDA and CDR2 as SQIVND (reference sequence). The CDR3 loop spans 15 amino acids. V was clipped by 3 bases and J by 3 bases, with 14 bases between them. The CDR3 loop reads CASSMGGVGYTEAFF. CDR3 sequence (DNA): TGTGCCAGTAGTATGGGGGGGGTCGGATACACTGAAGCTTTCTTT.

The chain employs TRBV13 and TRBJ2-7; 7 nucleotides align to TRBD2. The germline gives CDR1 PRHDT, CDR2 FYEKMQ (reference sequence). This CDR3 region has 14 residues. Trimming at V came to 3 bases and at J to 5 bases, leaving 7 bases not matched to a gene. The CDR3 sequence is CASSFWGRGNEQYF. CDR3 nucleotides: TGTGCCAGCAGCTTCTGGGGGAGGGGCAACGAGCAGTACTTC.

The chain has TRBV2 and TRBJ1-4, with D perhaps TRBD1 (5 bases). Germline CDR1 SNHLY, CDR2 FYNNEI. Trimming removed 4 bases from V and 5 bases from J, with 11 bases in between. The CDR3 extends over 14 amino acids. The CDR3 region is CASSVQGSNEKLFF. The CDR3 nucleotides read TGTGCCAGCAGTGTGCAGGGCAGCAATGAAAAACTGTTTTTT.

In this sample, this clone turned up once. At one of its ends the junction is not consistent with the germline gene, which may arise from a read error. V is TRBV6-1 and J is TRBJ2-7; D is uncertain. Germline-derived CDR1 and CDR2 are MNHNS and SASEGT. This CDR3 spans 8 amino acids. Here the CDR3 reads CLGSEQYF. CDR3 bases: TGCCTTGGTAGCGAGCAGTACTTC.

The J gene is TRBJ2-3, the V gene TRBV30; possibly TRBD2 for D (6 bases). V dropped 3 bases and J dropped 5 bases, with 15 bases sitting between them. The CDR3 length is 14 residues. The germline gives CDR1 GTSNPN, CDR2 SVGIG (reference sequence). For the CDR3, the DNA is TGTGCCTGGAGGTCCTGGACGGAGGGAGATACGCAGTATTTT. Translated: CAWRSWTEGDTQYF.

The CDR3 DNA sequence: TGTGCCAGCGCAGGTCAATGGGGGGATACGCAGTATTTT. Translation: CASAGQWGDTQYF. V gene TRBV11-2 combines with J gene TRBJ2-3; D possibly matches TRBD1 or TRBD2 (5 bases each). Germline values: CDR1 SGHAT, CDR2 FQNNGV. The CDR3 has 13 residues. The V end was cut by 8 bases, the J end by 6 bases, with 15 bases between.

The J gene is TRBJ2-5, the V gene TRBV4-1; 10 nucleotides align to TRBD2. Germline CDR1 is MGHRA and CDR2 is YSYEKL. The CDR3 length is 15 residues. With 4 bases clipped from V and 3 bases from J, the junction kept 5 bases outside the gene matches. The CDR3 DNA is TGCGCCAGCAGCCGGAGCGGGAGGGCCGAAGAGACCCAGTACTTC. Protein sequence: CASSRSGRAEETQYF.

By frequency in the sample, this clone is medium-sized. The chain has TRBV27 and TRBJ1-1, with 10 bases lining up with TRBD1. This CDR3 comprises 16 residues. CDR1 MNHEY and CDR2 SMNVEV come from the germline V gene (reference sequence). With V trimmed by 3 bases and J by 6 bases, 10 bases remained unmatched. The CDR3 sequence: CASSFYGTGAFAEAFF. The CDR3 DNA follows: TGTGCCAGCAGTTTTTACGGGACAGGGGCTTTCGCTGAAGCTTTCTTT.

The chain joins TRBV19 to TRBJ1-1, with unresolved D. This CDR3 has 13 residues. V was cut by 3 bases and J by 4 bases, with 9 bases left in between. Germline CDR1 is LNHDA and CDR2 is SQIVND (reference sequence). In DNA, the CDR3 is TGTGCCAGTAGTATGATGGGGAGCACTGAAGCTTTCTTT. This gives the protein CASSMMGSTEAFF.

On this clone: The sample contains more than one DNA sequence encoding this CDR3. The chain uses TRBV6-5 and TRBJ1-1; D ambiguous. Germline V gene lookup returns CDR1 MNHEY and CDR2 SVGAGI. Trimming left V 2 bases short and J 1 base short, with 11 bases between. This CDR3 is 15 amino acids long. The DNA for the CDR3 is TGTGCCAGCAGTTACGGAGTCGAGGCGAACACTGAAGCTTTCTTT. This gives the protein CASSYGVEANTEAFF.

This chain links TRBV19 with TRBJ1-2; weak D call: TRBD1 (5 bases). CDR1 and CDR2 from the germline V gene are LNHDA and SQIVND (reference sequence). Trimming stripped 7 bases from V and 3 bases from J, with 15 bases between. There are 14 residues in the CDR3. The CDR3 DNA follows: TGTGCCAGTACCCCCGGCCAGGGTCACTATGGCTACACCTTC. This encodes CASTPGQGHYGYTF.

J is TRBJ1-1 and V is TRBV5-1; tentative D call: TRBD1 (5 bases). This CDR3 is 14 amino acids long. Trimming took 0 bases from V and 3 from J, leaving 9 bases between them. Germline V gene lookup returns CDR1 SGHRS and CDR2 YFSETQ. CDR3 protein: CASSLGRADTEAFF. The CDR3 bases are TGCGCCAGCAGCTTGGGCAGGGCGGACACTGAAGCTTTCTTT.

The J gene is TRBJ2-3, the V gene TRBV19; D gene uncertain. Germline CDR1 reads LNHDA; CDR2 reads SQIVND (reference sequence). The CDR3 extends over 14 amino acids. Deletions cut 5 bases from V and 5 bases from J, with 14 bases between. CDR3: CASSELALGDTQYF. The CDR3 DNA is TGTGCCAGTAGTGAGTTAGCCCTGGGAGATACGCAGTATTTT.

The CDR3 DNA reads as TGTGCCAGCAGCTTCTGGGGGTCCCCCACCGGGGAGCTGTTTTTT. Translated: CASSFWGSPTGELFF. V is TRBV7-9 and J is TRBJ2-2; D is possibly TRBD1 or TRBD2 (5 bases each). The V gene's germline CDR1 is SEHNR and CDR2 FQNEAQ (reference sequence). The CDR3 has 15 residues. Between the trimmed V and J ends, which lost 3 bases and 4 bases, there was a span of 12 bases.

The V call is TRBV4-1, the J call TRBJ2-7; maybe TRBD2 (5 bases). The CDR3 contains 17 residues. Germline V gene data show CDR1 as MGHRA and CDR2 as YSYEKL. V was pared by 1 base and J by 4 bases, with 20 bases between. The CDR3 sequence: CASSQAITSIFSYEQYF. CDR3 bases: TGCGCCAGCAGCCAAGCCATTACTAGTATCTTCTCGTACGAGCAGTACTTC.

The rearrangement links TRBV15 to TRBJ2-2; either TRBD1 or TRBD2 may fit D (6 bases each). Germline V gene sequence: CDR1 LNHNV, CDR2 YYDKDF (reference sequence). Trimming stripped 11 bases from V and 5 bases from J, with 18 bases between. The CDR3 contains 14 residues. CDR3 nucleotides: TGTGCCTCTCGAGGCAGGGGAGGAACCGGGGAGCTGTTTTTT. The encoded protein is CASRGRGGTGELFF.

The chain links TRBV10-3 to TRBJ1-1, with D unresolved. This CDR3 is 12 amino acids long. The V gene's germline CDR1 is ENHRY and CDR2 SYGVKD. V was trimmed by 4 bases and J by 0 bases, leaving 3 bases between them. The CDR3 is CAISALNTEAFF. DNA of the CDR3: TGTGCCATCAGTGCCTTGAACACTGAAGCTTTCTTT.

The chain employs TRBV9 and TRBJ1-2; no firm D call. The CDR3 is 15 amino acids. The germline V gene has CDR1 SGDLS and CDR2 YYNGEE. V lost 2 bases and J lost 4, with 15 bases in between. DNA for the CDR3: TGTGCCAGCAGCGTCGAGGAGGGTAGGAGCTATGGCTACACCTTC. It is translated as CASSVEEGRSYGYTF. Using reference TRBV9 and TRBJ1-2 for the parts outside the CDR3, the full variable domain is DSGVTQTPKHLITATGQRVTLRCSPRSGDLSVYWYQQSLDQGLQFLIQYYNGEERAKGNILERFSAQQFPDLHSELNLSSLELGDSALYFCASSVEEGRSYGYTFGSGTRLTVV.

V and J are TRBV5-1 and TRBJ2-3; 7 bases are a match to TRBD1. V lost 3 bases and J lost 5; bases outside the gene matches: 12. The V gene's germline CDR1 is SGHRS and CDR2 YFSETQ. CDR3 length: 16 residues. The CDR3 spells CASSSSSRQGKDTQYF. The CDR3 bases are TGCGCCAGCAGCTCCTCGAGTCGACAGGGCAAAGATACGCAGTATTTT.

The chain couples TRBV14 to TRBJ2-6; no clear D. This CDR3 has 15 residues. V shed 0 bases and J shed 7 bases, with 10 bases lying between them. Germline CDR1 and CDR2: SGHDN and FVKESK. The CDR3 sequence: CASSQEDALANVLTF. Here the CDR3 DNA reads TGTGCCAGCAGCCAAGAGGACGCCCTAGCCAACGTCCTGACTTTC.

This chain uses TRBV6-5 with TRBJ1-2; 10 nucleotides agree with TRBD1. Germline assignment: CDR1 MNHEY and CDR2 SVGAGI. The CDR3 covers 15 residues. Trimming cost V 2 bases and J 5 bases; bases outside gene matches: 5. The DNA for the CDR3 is TGTGCCAGCAGTTACGCCGGGACAGGGGCTTATGGCTACACCTTC. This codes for CASSYAGTGAYGYTF.